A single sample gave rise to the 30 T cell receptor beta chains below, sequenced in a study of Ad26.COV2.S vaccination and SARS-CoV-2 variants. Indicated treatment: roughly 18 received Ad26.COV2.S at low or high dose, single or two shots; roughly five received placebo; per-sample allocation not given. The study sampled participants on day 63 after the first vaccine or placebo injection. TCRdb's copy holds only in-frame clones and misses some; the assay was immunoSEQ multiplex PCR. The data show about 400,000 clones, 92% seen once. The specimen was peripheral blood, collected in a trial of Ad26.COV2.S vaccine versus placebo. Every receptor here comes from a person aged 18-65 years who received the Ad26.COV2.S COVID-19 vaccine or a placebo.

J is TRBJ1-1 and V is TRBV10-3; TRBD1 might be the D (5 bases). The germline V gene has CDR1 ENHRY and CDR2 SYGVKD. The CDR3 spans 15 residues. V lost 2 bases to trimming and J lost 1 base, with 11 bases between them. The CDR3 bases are TGTGCCATCAGTGAGGTAACAGGATCGAACACTGAAGCTTTCTTT. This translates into CAISEVTGSNTEAFF.

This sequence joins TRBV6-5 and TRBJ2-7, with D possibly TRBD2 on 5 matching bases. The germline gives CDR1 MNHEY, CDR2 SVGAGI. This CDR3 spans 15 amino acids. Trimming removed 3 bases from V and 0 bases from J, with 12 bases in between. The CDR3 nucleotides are TGTGCCAGCAGTTATCGGCCGGGGAGCTCCTACGAGCAGTACTTC. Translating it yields CASSYRPGSSYEQYF.

CDR3 sequence: CASSSGTGSYNEQFF. DNA for the CDR3: TGTGCCAGCAGCTCCGGGACAGGATCCTACAATGAGCAGTTCTTC. This chain joins TRBV11-2 and TRBJ2-1; 8 bases fit TRBD1. From germline, CDR1 is SGHAT and CDR2 FQNNGV. The V and J ends lost 4 bases and 1 base, in that order; junction bases with no gene match: 3. This CDR3 has 15 residues.

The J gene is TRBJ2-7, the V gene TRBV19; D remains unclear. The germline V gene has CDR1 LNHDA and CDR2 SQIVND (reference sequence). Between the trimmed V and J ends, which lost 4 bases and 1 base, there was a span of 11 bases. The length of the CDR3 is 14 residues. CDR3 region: CASSNGRVSYEQYF. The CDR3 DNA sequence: TGTGCCAGTAGTAACGGCAGAGTTTCCTACGAGCAGTACTTC.

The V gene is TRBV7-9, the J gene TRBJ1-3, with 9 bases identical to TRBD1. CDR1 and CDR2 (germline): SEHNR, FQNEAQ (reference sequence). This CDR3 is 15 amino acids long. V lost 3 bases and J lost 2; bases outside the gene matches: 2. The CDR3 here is CASSFGQGTGNTIYF. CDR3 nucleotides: TGTGCCAGCAGCTTCGGACAGGGGACTGGAAACACCATATATTTT. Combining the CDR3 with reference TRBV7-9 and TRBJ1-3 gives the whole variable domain DTGVSQNPRHKITKRGQNVTFRCDPISEHNRLYWYRQTLGQGPEFLTYFQNEAQLEKSRLLSDRFSAERPKGSFSTLEIQRTEQGDSAMYLCASSFGQGTGNTIYFGEGSWLTVV.

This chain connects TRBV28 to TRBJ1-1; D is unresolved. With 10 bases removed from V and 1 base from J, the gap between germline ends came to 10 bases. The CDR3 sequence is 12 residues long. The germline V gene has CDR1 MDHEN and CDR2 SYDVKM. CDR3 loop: CATSGWNTEAFF. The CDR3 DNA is TGTGCCACCTCCGGGTGGAACACTGAAGCTTTCTTT.

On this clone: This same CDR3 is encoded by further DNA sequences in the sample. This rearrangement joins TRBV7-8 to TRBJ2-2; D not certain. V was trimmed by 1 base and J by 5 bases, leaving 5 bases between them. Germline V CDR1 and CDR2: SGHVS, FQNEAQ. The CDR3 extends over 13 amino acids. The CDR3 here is CASSLGRTGELFF. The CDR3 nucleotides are TGTGCCAGCAGCTTAGGCAGAACCGGGGAGCTGTTTTTT.

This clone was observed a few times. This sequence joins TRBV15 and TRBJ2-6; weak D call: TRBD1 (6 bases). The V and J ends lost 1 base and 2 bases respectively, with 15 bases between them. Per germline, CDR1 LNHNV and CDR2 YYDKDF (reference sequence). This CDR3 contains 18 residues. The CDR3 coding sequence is TGTGCCACCAGCAGAGGGGGCCTGACAGGTCCTGGGGCCAACGTCCTGACTTTC. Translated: CATSRGGLTGPGANVLTF.

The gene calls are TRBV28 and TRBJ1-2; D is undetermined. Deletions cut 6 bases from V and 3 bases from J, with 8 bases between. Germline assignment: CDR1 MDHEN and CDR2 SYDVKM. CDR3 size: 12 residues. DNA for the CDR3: TGTGCCAGCAGCGCGCTCGACTATGGCTACACCTTC. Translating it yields CASSALDYGYTF.

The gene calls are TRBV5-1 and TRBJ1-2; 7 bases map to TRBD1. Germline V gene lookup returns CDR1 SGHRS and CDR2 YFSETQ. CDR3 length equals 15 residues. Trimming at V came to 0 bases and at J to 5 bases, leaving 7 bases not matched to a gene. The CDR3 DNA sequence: TGCGCCAGCAGCTTGGATTACTCAGGGGGGTATGGCTACACCTTC. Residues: CASSLDYSGGYGYTF.

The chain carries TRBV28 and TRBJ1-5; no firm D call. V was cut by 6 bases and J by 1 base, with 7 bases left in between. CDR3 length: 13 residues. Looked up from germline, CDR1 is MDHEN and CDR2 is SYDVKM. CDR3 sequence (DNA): TGTGCCAGCAGACTAGACAGCAATCAGCCCCAGCATTTT. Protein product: CASRLDSNQPQHF. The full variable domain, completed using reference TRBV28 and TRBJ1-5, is DVKVTQSSRYLVKRTGEKVFLECVQDMDHENMFWYRQDPGLGLRLIYFSYDVKMKEKGDIPEGYSVSREKKERFSLILESASTNQTSMYLCASRLDSNQPQHFGDGTRLSIL.

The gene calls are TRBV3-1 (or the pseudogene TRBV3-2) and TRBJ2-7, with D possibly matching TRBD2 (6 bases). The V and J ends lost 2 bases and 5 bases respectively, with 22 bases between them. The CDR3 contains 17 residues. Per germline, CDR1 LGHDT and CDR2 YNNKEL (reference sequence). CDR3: CASSQFLRLGPGNEQYF. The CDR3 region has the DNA TGTGCCAGCAGCCAATTCCTCCGACTAGGCCCGGGGAACGAGCAGTACTTC.

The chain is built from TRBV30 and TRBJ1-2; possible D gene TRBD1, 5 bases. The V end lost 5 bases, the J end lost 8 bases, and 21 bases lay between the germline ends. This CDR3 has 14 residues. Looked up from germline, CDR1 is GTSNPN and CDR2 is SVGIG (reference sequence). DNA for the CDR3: TGTGCCTGGGAAAATAACCAGGGCGTCGAAGGCTACACCTTC. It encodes CAWENNQGVEGYTF. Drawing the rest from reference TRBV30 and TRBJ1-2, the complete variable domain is SQTIHQWPATLVQPVGSPLSLECTVEGTSNPNLYWYRQAAGRGLQLLFYSVGIGQISSEVPQNLSASRPQDRQFILSSKKLLLSDSGFYLCAWENNQGVEGYTFGSGTRLTVV.

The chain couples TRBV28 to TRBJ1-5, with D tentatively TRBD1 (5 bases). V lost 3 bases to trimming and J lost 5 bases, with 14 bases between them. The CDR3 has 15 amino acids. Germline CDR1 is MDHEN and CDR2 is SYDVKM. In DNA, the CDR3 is TGTGCCAGCAGTTTTTACGGGGCAAGCCATCAGCCCCAGCATTTT. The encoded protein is CASSFYGASHQPQHF.

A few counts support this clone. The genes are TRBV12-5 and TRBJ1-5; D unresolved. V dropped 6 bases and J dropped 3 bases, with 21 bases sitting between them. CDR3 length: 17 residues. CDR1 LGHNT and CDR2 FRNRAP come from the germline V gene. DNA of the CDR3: TGTGCTAGTGGGCGTGTCTCCTTTTTGACACCCAATCAGCCCCAGCATTTT. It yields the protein CASGRVSFLTPNQPQHF.

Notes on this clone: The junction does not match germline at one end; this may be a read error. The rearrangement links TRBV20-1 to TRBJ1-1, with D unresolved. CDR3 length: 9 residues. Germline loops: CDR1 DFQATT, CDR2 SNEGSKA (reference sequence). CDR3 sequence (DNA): TGCAGTGCCGGTGCTACCAATTCCTTT. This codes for CSAGATNSF.

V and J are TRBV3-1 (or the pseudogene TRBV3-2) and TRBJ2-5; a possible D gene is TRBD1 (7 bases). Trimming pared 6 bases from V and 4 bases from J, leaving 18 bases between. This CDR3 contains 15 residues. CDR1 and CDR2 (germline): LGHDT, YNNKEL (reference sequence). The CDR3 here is CASSKTGVRGETQYF. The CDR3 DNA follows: TGTGCCAGCAGTAAAACAGGGGTGCGGGGAGAGACCCAGTACTTC.

CDR3: CASSQDSGWSAGYTF. The CDR3 nucleotides read TGCGCCAGCAGCCAAGATTCAGGGTGGTCTGCTGGCTACACCTTC. The V call is TRBV4-3, the J call TRBJ1-2; D possibly corresponds to TRBD1 (5 bases). Trimming pared 0 bases from V and 7 bases from J, leaving 15 bases between. From germline, CDR1 is LGHNA and CDR2 YSLEER. The CDR3 is made up of 15 amino acids.

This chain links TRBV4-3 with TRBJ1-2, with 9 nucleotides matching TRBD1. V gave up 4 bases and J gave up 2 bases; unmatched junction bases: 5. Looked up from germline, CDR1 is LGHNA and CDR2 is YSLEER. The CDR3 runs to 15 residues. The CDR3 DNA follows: TGCGCCAGCAGCCTGGGGACAGGGCAGAACTATGGCTACACCTTC. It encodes CASSLGTGQNYGYTF.

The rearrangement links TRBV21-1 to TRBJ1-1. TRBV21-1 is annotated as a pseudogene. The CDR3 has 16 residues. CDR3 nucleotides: TGTGCCAGCAGCACACCGGGACCAATAAGCGACACTGAAGCTTTCTTT. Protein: CASSTPGPISDTEAFF.

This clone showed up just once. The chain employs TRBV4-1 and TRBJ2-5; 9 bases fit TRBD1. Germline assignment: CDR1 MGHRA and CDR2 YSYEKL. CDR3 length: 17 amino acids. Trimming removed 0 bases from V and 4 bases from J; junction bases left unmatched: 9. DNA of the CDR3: TGCGCCAGCAGCCAAGACCCTTCCGGGACAGGGCGAGAGACCCAGTACTTC. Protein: CASSQDPSGTGRETQYF.

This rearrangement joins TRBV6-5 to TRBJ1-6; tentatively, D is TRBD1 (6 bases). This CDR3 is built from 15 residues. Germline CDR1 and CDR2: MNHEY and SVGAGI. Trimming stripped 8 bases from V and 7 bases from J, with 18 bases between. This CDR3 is CASLAVRGINSPLHF. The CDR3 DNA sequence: TGTGCCAGCCTGGCGGTCAGGGGAATAAATTCACCCCTCCACTTT.

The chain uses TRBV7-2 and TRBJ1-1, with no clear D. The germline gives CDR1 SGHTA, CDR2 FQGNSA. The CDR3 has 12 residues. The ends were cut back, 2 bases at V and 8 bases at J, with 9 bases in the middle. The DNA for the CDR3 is TGTGCCAGCAGCTTATATACGGCAGAAGCTTTCTTT. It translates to CASSLYTAEAFF. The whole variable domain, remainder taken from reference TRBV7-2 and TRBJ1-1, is GAGVSQSPSNKVTEKGKDVELRCDPISGHTALYWYRQSLGQGLEFLIYFQGNSAPDKSGLPSDRFSAERTGGSVSTLTIQRTQQEDSAVYLCASSLYTAEAFFGQGTRLTVV.

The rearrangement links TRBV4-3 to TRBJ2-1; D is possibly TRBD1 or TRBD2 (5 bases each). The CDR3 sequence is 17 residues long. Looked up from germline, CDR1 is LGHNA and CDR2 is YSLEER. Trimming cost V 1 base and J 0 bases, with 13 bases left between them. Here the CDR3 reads CASSQVTGDPSYNEQFF. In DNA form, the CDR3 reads TGCGCCAGCAGCCAAGTCACTGGGGACCCCTCCTACAATGAGCAGTTCTTC.

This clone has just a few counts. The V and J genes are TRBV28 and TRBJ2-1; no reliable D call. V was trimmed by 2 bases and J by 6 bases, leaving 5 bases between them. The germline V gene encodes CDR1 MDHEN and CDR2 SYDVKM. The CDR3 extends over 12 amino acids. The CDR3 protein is CASSLSVNEQFF. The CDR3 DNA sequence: TGTGCCAGCAGTTTAAGTGTCAATGAGCAGTTCTTC.

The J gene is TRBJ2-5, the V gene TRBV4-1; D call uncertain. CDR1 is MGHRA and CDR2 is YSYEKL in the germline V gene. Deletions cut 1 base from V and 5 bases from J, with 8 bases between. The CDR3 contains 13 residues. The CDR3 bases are TGCGCCAGCAGCCAAGTAGTTAGGGAGACCCAGTACTTC. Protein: CASSQVVRETQYF.

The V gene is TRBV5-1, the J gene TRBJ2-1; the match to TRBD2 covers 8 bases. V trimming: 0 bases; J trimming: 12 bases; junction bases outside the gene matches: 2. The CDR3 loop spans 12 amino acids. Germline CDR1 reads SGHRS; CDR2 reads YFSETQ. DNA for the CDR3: TGCGCCAGCAGCTTGGATGCGGGGGGGCAGTTCTTC. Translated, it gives CASSLDAGGQFF.

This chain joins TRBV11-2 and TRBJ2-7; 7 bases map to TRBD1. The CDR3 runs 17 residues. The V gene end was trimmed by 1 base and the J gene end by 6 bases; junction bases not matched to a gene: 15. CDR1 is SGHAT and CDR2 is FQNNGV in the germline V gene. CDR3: CASSLGRQGKVAGEQYF. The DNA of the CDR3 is TGTGCCAGCAGCTTAGGGCGACAGGGCAAGGTTGCTGGCGAGCAGTACTTC.

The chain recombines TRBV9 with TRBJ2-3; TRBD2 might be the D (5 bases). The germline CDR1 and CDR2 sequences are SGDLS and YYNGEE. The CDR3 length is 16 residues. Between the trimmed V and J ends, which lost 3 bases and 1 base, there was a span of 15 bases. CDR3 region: CASSASGSLGTDTQYF. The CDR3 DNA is TGTGCCAGCAGCGCTTCGGGGTCATTGGGCACAGATACGCAGTATTTT.

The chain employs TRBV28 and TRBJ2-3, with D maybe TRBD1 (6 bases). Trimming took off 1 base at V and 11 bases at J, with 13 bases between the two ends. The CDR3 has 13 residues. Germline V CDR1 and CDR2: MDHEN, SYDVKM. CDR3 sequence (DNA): TGTGCCAGCAGTTTATATCAGGGGCTGAGGCAGTATTTT. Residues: CASSLYQGLRQYF.